These 5 T cell receptor beta chains were all obtained from the same sample, sequenced in a study of CXCR3-negative and CXCR3-positive naive CD8 T cells. UMI-labeled 5' RACE TRB cDNA libraries were prepared from the cells. TCRdb reanalyzed the 5' RACE reads and collapses them to one entry per CDR3 protein, without DNA. This sample's table has 60,000 or so distinct CDR3 sequences. Sequenced sample: memory CD8+ T cells from blood. Every receptor here comes from a human donor in good health. Some clones in this sample may be carry-over from other donors' samples.

V gene TRBV4-3 combines with J gene TRBJ2-4; no DNA is available, so the TRBD1 call from TCRdb remains unchecked. Germline V lookup: CDR1 LGHNA, CDR2 YSLEER. CDR3 length: 15 residues. The CDR3 here is CASSQTGGSLSIQYF.

The chain couples TRBV29-1 to TRBJ2-7; TCRdb outputs TRBD1, but without DNA this stays unchecked. The CDR3 is 14 amino acids. The germline V gene encodes CDR1 SQVTM and CDR2 ANQGSEA. CDR3 loop: CSVEDAQGSIEQYF.

V gene TRBV20-1 combines with J gene TRBJ2-5; TCRdb gives TRBD1 as the D gene, but with no DNA this cannot be confirmed. Per germline, CDR1 DFQATT and CDR2 SNEGSKA (reference sequence). CDR3 length equals 16 residues. This CDR3 is CSAPNPDRVVKETQYF.

The chain couples TRBV29-1 to TRBJ2-7; the D gene TCRdb calls, TRBD1, cannot be checked with no DNA. Germline CDR1 and CDR2: SQVTM and ANQGSEA. CDR3 length equals 15 residues. The CDR3: CSVDSIRDSTYEQYF.

V gene TRBV19 combines with J gene TRBJ2-1; there is no DNA to check the TCRdb D call of TRBD1. The CDR3 is made up of 16 amino acids. The germline CDR1 and CDR2 sequences are LNHDA and SQIVND (reference sequence). The CDR3 sequence is CASSARAPGGWNEQFF.